The 23 T cell receptor beta chains presented below share a single source sample, sequenced in a study of blood T cell repertoires in COVID-19. Libraries were prepared by immunoSEQ multiplex PCR; TCRdb keeps only in-frame clonotypes and omits some of them. This table holds about 280,000 clones, 80% to 90% found once. The sample taken for sequencing was peripheral blood. The receptors come from a woman between 70 and 85 years old with acute or convalescent COVID-19.

The rearrangement uses TRBV5-4 and TRBJ1-2; perhaps TRBD1 as D (5 bases). The V gene lost 2 bases and the J gene lost 5 bases, with 16 bases spanning the gap. CDR1 and CDR2 (germline): SGHNT, YYREEE (reference sequence). The CDR3 has 15 residues. CDR3 amino acids: CASSLQRLGGYGYTF. CDR3 bases: TGTGCCAGCAGCTTACAGAGGCTGGGGGGATATGGCTACACCTTC.

The V and J genes are TRBV7-9 and TRBJ1-4; D may be TRBD1 (6 bases). Germline assignment: CDR1 SEHNR and CDR2 FQNEAQ (reference sequence). Trimming cost V 5 bases and J 5 bases, with 12 bases left between them. The CDR3 consists of 14 residues. CDR3 sequence (DNA): TGTGCCAGCAGCCCCCTAAGGGGGAATGAAAAACTGTTTTTT. Amino acids: CASSPLRGNEKLFF.

This clone was seen only a few times. This rearrangement joins TRBV15 to TRBJ1-1; TRBD1 might be the D (6 bases). Trimming removed 5 bases at V and 3 bases at J, with 10 bases between. This CDR3 contains 13 residues. The germline V gene encodes CDR1 LNHNV and CDR2 YYDKDF (reference sequence). The CDR3 coding sequence is TGTGCCACCAGCGGACAGAGGGACACTGAAGCTTTCTTT. It codes for CATSGQRDTEAFF.

The chain combines TRBV2 with TRBJ2-5; tentative D call: TRBD2 (6 bases). In germline, CDR1 is SNHLY, CDR2 FYNNEI. The V end was cut by 7 bases, the J end by 1 base, with 10 bases between. The CDR3 is made up of 13 amino acids. CDR3 nucleotide sequence: TGTGCCAGCACTGGACTACCCCAAGAGACCCAGTACTTC. It specifies CASTGLPQETQYF.

In its sample, this clone was seen once. This sequence joins TRBV5-6 and TRBJ2-1; 10 bases are a match to TRBD2. Germline V lookup: CDR1 SGHDT, CDR2 YYEEEE. The CDR3 has 15 amino acids. V gave up 2 bases and J gave up 9 bases; unmatched junction bases: 8. In DNA, the CDR3 is TGTGCCAGCAGCTTAGCGGGGGGGCCCCGTGGTGAGCAGTTCTTC. Protein product: CASSLAGGPRGEQFF.

There are a few counts of this clone. The CDR3 spells CASSLAGGINSPLHF. The CDR3 nucleotides are TGTGCCAGCAGCTTAGCTGGGGGGATTAATTCACCCCTCCACTTT. The V gene is TRBV7-2, the J gene TRBJ1-6; D is possibly TRBD1 (5 bases). The CDR3 contains 15 residues. V gave up 0 bases and J gave up 6 bases, with 9 bases separating them. Germline loops: CDR1 SGHTA, CDR2 FQGNSA.

The rearrangement joins TRBV6-5 to TRBJ2-3; 8 bases match TRBD2. The CDR3 sequence is 15 residues long. Trimming at V came to 8 bases and at J to 5 bases, leaving 12 bases not matched to a gene. CDR1 MNHEY and CDR2 SVGAGI come from the germline V gene. The CDR3 loop is CASWGAGAGGDTQYF. The CDR3, as DNA: TGTGCCAGCTGGGGAGCGGGGGCCGGGGGAGATACGCAGTATTTT.

A remark on this clone: An end of the junction differs from the germline gene, which may be a read error. This rearrangement joins TRBV2 to TRBJ2-3; 7 positions agree with TRBD2. Germline V CDR1 and CDR2: SNHLY, FYNNEI. The CDR3 contains 14 residues. CDR3 residues: CDSSVSGGTDTQYF. CDR3 nucleotide sequence: TGTGACAGCAGTGTGAGCGGGGGCACAGATACGCAGTATTTT.

V is TRBV27 and J is TRBJ2-4; D ambiguous. V was pared by 2 bases and J by 0 bases, with 14 bases between. CDR1 and CDR2 from the germline V gene are MNHEY and SMNVEV (reference sequence). This CDR3 spans 17 amino acids. The CDR3 nucleotides read TGTGCCAGCAGTTTAATTGCCCCCCAGTTAGCCAAAAACATTCAGTACTTC. It is translated as CASSLIAPQLAKNIQYF.

The chain is built from TRBV5-1 and TRBJ1-1, with D perhaps TRBD1 (6 bases). This CDR3 is 15 amino acids long. The ends were cut back, 4 bases at V and 3 bases at J, with 16 bases in the middle. CDR1 and CDR2 (germline): SGHRS, YFSETQ. CDR3 DNA sequence: TGCGCCAGCAGCCTGGGGGACAACAGATACACTGAAGCTTTCTTT. The encoded protein is CASSLGDNRYTEAFF. Based on the CDR3 plus reference TRBV5-1 and TRBJ1-1, the full variable domain is KAGVTQTPRYLIKTRGQQVTLSCSPISGHRSVSWYQQTPGQGLQFLFEYFSETQRNKGNFPGRFSGRQFSNSRSEMNVSTLELGDSALYLCASSLGDNRYTEAFFGQGTRLTVV.

This clone appeared a few times. V is TRBV2 and J is TRBJ1-3; D remains unclear. The CDR3 has 14 residues. The V gene's germline CDR1 is SNHLY and CDR2 FYNNEI. Trimming cost V 4 bases and J 0 bases, with 7 bases left between them. DNA for the CDR3: TGTGCCAGCAGTGTTGGCCTCTCTGGAAACACCATATATTTT. This gives the protein CASSVGLSGNTIYF.

This clone was seen once. The chain carries TRBV6-2 or TRBV6-3 and TRBJ2-3; D not certain. Germline loops: CDR1 MNHEY, CDR2 SVGEGT. This CDR3 comprises 13 residues. The V end was cut by 2 bases, the J end by 6 bases, with 9 bases between. The CDR3 DNA reads TGTGCCAGCAGTTACAACTATCTGGATACGCAGTATTTT. Protein product: CASSYNYLDTQYF.

This chain joins TRBV5-6 and TRBJ1-5; D perhaps matches TRBD1 (5 bases). Germline CDR1 and CDR2: SGHDT and YYEEEE. The CDR3 is made up of 15 amino acids. With 3 bases removed from V and 7 bases from J, the gap between germline ends came to 17 bases. CDR3 protein: CASSYLGGSDQPQHF. As DNA, the CDR3 is TGTGCCAGCAGCTACCTTGGGGGGTCTGACCAGCCCCAGCATTTT.

The gene calls are TRBV10-3 and TRBJ2-7; TRBD1 agrees at 8 bases. V dropped 10 bases and J dropped 3; count of bases not matched to a gene: 8. Per the germline V gene, CDR1 is ENHRY and CDR2 is SYGVKD. The CDR3 has 13 residues. The CDR3 here is CATTGTGLYEQYF. The CDR3 nucleotides read TGTGCCACGACCGGGACAGGACTCTACGAGCAGTACTTC.

This chain connects TRBV4-1 to TRBJ2-5; 9 bases line up with TRBD1. Trimming cost V 4 bases and J 2 bases; bases outside gene matches: 5. CDR1 is MGHRA, CDR2 YSYEKL, per germline. The CDR3 totals 15 residues. The CDR3 sequence: CASSRGQGSQETQYF. DNA of the CDR3: TGCGCCAGCAGCCGAGGACAGGGGAGTCAAGAGACCCAGTACTTC.

The chain recombines TRBV6-6 with TRBJ2-2, with TRBD2 matching over 8 bases. With V trimmed by 7 bases and J by 6 bases, 4 bases remained unmatched. This CDR3 is 13 amino acids long. Germline-derived CDR1 and CDR2 are MNHNY and SVGAGI (reference sequence). CDR3 sequence reads: CASTPGGPGELFF. DNA of the CDR3: TGTGCCAGCACTCCGGGGGGGCCCGGGGAGCTGTTTTTT.

This rearrangement joins TRBV15 to TRBJ2-3; D possibly corresponds to TRBD2 (7 bases). The V end was cut by 8 bases, the J end by 5 bases, with 17 bases between. CDR1 and CDR2 from the germline V gene are LNHNV and YYDKDF (reference sequence). CDR3 size: 14 residues. In DNA form, the CDR3 reads TGTGCCACCGAGAAGGGGGGGCGTAAAGATACGCAGTATTTT. The encoded protein is CATEKGGRKDTQYF.

The chain carries TRBV6-5 and TRBJ2-3, with TRBD1 identical over 7 bases. Trimming at V came to 6 bases and at J to 7 bases, leaving 7 bases not matched to a gene. Germline V gives CDR1 MNHEY, CDR2 SVGAGI. This CDR3 region has 13 residues. The CDR3 loop is CASRHGQDYTQYF. CDR3 sequence (DNA): TGTGCCAGCAGGCATGGACAGGATTATACGCAGTATTTT.

The chain couples TRBV7-9 to TRBJ1-1, with 12 bases that match TRBD1. With 0 bases clipped from V and 9 bases from J, the junction kept 2 bases outside the gene matches. The CDR3 sequence is 14 residues long. Germline V lookup: CDR1 SEHNR, CDR2 FQNEAQ (reference sequence). In DNA form, the CDR3 reads TGTGCCAGCAGCTTAGCGGGACAGGGGGCGCAAGCTTTCTTT. Protein: CASSLAGQGAQAFF.

This chain links TRBV27 with TRBJ1-2; 7 positions match TRBD1. Germline lookup yields CDR1 MNHEY and CDR2 SMNVEV (reference sequence). Unmatched junction bases numbered 2, after V lost 3 bases and J lost 4 bases. The CDR3 contains 13 residues. The CDR3: CASSFQGGYGYTF. The CDR3 DNA follows: TGTGCCAGCAGTTTCCAGGGGGGCTATGGCTACACCTTC.

The V and J genes are TRBV5-4 and TRBJ2-1; TRBD2 is a possible D gene (6 bases). Trimming pared 4 bases from V and 0 bases from J, leaving 14 bases between. The CDR3 length is 16 residues. CDR1 is SGHNT, CDR2 YYREEE, per germline (reference sequence). The CDR3 DNA follows: TGTGCCAGCAGCATTCATAGCGGAAGCTCCTACAATGAGCAGTTCTTC. Amino acid sequence: CASSIHSGSSYNEQFF.

The chain combines TRBV7-9 with TRBJ2-2, with 9 bases lining up with TRBD1. CDR1 and CDR2 (germline): SEHNR, FQNEAQ (reference sequence). The CDR3 spans 15 residues. V was pared by 6 bases and J by 6 bases, with 8 bases of the junction left unmatched. CDR3 DNA: TGTGCCAGCAGAGGAGACAGGGGGTCTTCCGGGGAGCTGTTTTTT. It codes for CASRGDRGSSGELFF.

V is TRBV5-1 and J is TRBJ1-2; D remains ambiguous. Per germline, CDR1 SGHRS and CDR2 YFSETQ. The CDR3 sequence is 14 residues long. Trimming stripped 3 bases from V and 5 bases from J, with 14 bases between. The chain's CDR3 is CASSWAQTGYGYTF. The DNA of the CDR3 is TGCGCCAGCAGCTGGGCCCAAACTGGGTATGGCTACACCTTC.